This T cell receptor beta chain was profiled in a study of vaccination and CD4 T cells after COVID-19. Concerning this clonotype: Its antigen is unidentified.

Losses at the gene ends were 6 bases for V and 3 bases for J; bases not matched to a gene: 9. In germline, CDR1 is DFQATT, CDR2 SNEGSKA (reference sequence). The CDR3 loop spans 17 amino acids. The Oncomine TCR Beta short-read assay sequenced DNA from cultured CD4+ T cells. TCRdb fed the PCR reads into MiXCR, producing one record per CDR3 protein. The data hold roughly 11,000 distinct CDR3 sequences, with more than 25% observed a single time. Stated treatment: roughly 10-day PBMC culture with coronavirus spike peptide pools or control peptides (ViraFEST assay). This sequence joins TRBV20-1 and TRBJ2-1, with 15 positions matching TRBD2. The sample consisted of cultured CD4+ T cells from blood. The receptor was isolated from a human donor with COVID-19. The CDR3 bases are TGCAGTGCCAAATTCGGACTAGCGGGGGGGCGCTACAATGAGCAGTTCTTC. Residues: CSAKFGLAGGRYNEQFF.